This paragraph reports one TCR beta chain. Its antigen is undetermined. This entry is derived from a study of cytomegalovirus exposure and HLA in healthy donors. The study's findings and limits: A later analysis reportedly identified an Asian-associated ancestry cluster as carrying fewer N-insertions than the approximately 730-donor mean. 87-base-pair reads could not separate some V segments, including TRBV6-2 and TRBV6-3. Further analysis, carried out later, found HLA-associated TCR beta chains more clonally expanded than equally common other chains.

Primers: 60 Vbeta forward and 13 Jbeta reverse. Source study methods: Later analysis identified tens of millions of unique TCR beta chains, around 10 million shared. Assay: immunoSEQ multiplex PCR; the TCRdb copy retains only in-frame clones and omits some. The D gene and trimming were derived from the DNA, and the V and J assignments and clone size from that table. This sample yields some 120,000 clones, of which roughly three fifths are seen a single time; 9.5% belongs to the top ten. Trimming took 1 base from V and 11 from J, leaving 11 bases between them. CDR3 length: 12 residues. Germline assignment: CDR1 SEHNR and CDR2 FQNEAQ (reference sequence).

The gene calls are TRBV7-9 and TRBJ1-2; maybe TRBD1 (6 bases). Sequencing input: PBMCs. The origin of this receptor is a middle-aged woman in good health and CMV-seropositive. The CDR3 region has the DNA TGTGCCAGCAGCTTAGTCAGCCAGGGGTACACCTTC. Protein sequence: CASSLVSQGYTF. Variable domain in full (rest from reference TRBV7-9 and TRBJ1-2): DTGVSQNPRHKITKRGQNVTFRCDPISEHNRLYWYRQTLGQGPEFLTYFQNEAQLEKSRLLSDRFSAERPKGSFSTLEIQRTEQGDSAMYLCASSLVSQGYTFGSGTRLTVV.